The clone carrying this TCR beta chain has just one count. This sample is part of a study of blood T cell repertoires in COVID-19. Study in general: Collection of acute and convalescent COVID-19 samples took place in the United States, Italy and Spain. Sources were T cells, B-cell-depleted T cells, or PBMCs; the material itself was cDNA or gDNA.

Data came from immunoSEQ multiplex PCR; TCRdb stores just in-frame clones and leaves some out. The repertoire consists of about 90,000 clones, with approximately 88% occurring once and the leading ten covering 0.47%. Germline V gene sequence: CDR1 SEHNR, CDR2 FQNEAQ (reference sequence). This CDR3 is 16 amino acids long. The V and J ends lost 2 bases and 2 bases respectively, with 15 bases between them. The TCR was taken from a man aged 55 to 70 with acute or convalescent COVID-19. The chain combines TRBV7-9 with TRBJ1-2; D not certain. The sequenced sample consisted of peripheral blood. The CDR3 region is CASSLILTEINYGYTF. As DNA, the CDR3 is TGTGCCAGCAGCTTAATTCTAACAGAAATAAACTATGGCTACACCTTC.